This T cell receptor (beta chain) was found in a study of CD8 T cells in Susac syndrome. Trimming stripped 8 bases from V and 10 bases from J, with 16 bases between. Germline CDR1 is MNHNS and CDR2 is SASEGT. The CDR3 covers 12 residues. Reverse transcription of about 0.5 to 1 ug RNA was carried out with random hexamers. Amplification of TCR beta CDR3 spanned 54 Vbeta and 13 Jbeta via immunoSEQ multiplex PCR. MiXCR, run by TCRdb on the immunoSEQ multiplex PCR reads, gives a single entry per CDR3 protein. The profile shows about 300,000 distinct CDR3 sequences, roughly 85% of them singletons. The sequence derives from a human donor with multiple sclerosis. This sequence joins TRBV6-1 and TRBJ2-3; D assignment may be TRBD1 or TRBD2 (6 bases each). Sequenced: CD8+ T cells from PBMCs. In nucleotides, the CDR3 is TGTGCCAGCGGAGGGGGATCTCGATCGCAGTATTTT. Its translation: CASGGGSRSQYF.